The sample holds one count of the clone carrying this T cell receptor (beta chain). No antigen is known for it. It was considered stable Graves' hyperthyroidism when ophthalmopathy did not progress within 18 months. Isolation of PBMCs was performed on 9.5 to 10 ml fresh peripheral blood. The data belong to a study of T cells in Graves' hyperthyroidism and ophthalmopathy. Study as a whole: Once the initial diagnosis was made, peripheral blood was obtained before any treatment.

RNA transcripts served as the template for amplifying TCR beta CDR3 regions. The HTBI primer set served for first-round RT-PCR of the TCR CDR3. TCRdb fed the multiplex PCR reads into MiXCR, producing one record per CDR3 protein. In the table there are about 840,000 distinct CDR3 sequences, roughly 40% of which are singletons. Notes on the study in general: In the blood, most expanded thyroid clonotypes above 0.001 appeared as well.

The source is a young man with Graves' hyperthyroidism. The sample comprised blood.

The CDR3, as DNA: TGTGCCAGCAGCCGGGGCCCGGACAGTCCGCAGCCCCAGCATTTT. This translates into CASSRGPDSPQPQHF. J is TRBJ1-5 and V is TRBV2, with D maybe TRBD1 (6 bases). CDR1 and CDR2 from the germline V gene are SNHLY and FYNNEI. V dropped 6 bases and J dropped 7 bases, with 19 bases sitting between them. The CDR3 is 15 residues long.